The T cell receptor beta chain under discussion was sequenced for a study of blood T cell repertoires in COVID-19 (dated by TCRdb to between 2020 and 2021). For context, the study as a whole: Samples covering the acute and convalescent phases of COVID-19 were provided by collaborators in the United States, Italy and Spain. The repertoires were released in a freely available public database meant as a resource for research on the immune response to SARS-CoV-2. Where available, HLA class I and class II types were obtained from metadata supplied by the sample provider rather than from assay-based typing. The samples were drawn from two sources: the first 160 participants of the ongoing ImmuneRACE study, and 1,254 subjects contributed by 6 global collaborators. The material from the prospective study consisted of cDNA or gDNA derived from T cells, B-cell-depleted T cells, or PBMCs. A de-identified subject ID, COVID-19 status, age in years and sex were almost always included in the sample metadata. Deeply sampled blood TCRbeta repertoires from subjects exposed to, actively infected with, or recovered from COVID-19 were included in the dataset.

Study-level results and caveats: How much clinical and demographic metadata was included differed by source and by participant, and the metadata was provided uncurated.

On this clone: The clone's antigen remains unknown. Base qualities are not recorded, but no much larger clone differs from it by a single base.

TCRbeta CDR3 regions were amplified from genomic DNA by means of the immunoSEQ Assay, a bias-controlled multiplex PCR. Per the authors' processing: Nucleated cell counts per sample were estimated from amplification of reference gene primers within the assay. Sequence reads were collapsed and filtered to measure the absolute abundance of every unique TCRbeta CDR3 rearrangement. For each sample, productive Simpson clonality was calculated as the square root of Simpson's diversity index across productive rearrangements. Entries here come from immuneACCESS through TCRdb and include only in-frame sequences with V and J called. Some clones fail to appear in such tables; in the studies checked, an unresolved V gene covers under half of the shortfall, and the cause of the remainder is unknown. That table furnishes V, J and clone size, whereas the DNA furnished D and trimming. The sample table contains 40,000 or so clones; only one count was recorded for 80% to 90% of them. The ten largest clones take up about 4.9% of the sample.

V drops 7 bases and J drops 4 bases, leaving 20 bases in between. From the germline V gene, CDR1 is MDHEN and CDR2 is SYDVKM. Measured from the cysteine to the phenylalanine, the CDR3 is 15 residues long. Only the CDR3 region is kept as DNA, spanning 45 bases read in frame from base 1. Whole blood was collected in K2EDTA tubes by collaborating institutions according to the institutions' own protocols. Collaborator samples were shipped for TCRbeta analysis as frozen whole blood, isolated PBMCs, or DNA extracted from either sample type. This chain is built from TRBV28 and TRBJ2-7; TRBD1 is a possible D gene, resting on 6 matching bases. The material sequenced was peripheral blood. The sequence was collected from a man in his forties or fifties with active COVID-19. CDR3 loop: CASNPWAERGYEQYF. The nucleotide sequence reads TGTGCCAGCAACCCTTGGGCGGAGAGGGGGTACGAGCAGTACTTC.